The clone carrying this T cell receptor (beta chain) has just one count. Its antigen is as yet unknown. The time point here: week 35, safety follow-up. Topical imiquimod was applied with each vaccine dose, which held 300 ug of mutant IDH1 20-mer peptide. TCRdb's copy holds only in-frame clones and misses some; the assay was immunoSEQ multiplex PCR. The repertoire has roughly 49,000 clones, 85% to 95% of them found once; the top ten carry more than 2%. This sample was included in a study of a mutant IDH1 vaccine in newly diagnosed glioma. Study context: Treated patients had a mean age of 40.4 years and a roughly 60% male, 37.5% female split. Therapy received beforehand was radiotherapy, temozolomide, or both, with most patients given both.

The sequence came from a man aged 50 to 60 with glioma. This material consisted of PBMCs, taken from a glioma patient whose treatment included an IDH1 peptide vaccine.

CDR3 region: CASSLLTSGGGNTDTQYF. The DNA for the CDR3 is TGTGCCAGCAGTTTACTTACTAGCGGGGGGGGTAACACAGATACGCAGTATTTT. J is TRBJ2-3 and V is TRBV27, with 13 bases that match TRBD2. The CDR3 extends over 18 amino acids. With 2 bases clipped from V and 2 bases from J, the junction kept 7 bases outside the gene matches. CDR1 MNHEY and CDR2 SMNVEV come from the germline V gene (reference sequence).